This T cell receptor (beta chain) was observed in a study of blood T cell repertoires in COVID-19. The assay was immunoSEQ multiplex PCR, and TCRdb's table has in-frame clones only and misses some. This repertoire shows approximately 93,000 clones, 60% to 80% found once; its top ten account for about 15%. CDR3 length: 14 amino acids. Germline V CDR1 and CDR2: LGHDT, YNNKEL (reference sequence). The specimen sequenced was peripheral blood. The chain links TRBV3-1 (or the pseudogene TRBV3-2) to TRBJ1-3; the D is unclear. The TCR comes from a woman older than 75 with acute or convalescent COVID-19. The chain's CDR3 is CASGGTPSGNTIYF. The CDR3 nucleotides read TGTGCGAGCGGTGGCACCCCATCTGGAAACACCATATATTTT.